This TCR beta chain is drawn from a study of blood T cell repertoires in COVID-19. Looking at the study overall: Researchers got acute and convalescent COVID-19 samples from the United States, Italy and Spain. Nucleic acid was either cDNA or gDNA, and it came from T cells, B-cell-depleted T cells, or PBMCs.

Germline CDR1 and CDR2: SGHDN and FVKESK. The CDR3 loop spans 13 amino acids. The V end lost 2 bases, the J end lost 3 bases, and 8 bases lay between the germline ends. Turning to this clone: In the same sample, other DNA sequences code for this CDR3.

In the authors' methods: Using reference gene primer amplification, nucleated cell counts were estimated. Produced via immunoSEQ multiplex PCR; TCRdb's table is partial and in-frame only. The V and J calls and the clone size are those of that table, but D and trimming were determined from the DNA. The repertoire consists of about 230,000 clones, with about 83% occurring once and the leading ten covering 6% to 9.5%. The genes are TRBV14 and TRBJ2-7, with D tentatively TRBD1 (5 bases). Input material: peripheral blood. The TCR comes from a woman aged 50 to 60 with acute or convalescent COVID-19. The CDR3 region is CASSQRGNYEQYF. CDR3 coding DNA: TGTGCCAGCAGCCAAAGGGGCAACTACGAGCAGTACTTC.